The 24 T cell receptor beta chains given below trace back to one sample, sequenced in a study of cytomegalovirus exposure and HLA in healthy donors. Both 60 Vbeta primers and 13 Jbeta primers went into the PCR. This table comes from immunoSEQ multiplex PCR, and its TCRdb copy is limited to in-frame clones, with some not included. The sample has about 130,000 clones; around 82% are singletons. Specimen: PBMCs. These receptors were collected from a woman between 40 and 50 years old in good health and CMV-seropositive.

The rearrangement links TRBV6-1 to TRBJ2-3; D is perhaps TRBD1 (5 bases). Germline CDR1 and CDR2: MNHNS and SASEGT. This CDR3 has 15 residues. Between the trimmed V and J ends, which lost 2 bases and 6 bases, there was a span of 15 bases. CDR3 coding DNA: TGTGCCAGCAGTGAAAGCGACAGCCTTGGGGATACGCAGTATTTT. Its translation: CASSESDSLGDTQYF.

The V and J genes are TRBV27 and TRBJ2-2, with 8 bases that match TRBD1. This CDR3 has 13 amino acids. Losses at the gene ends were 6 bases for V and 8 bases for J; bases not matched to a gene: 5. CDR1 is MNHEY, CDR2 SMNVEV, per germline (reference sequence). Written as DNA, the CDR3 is TGTGCCAGCAGACCACAGGGGGAAGGGGAGCTGTTTTTT. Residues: CASRPQGEGELFF.

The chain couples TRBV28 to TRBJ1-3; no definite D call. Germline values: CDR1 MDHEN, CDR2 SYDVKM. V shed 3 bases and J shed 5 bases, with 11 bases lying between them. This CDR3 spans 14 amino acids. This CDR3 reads CASSLFQARNTIYF. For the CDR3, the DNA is TGTGCCAGCAGTTTGTTCCAGGCTAGAAACACCATATATTTT.

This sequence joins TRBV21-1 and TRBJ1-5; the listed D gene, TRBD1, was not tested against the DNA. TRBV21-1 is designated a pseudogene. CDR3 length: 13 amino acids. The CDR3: CASSNGTDQPQHF. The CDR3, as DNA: TGTGCCAGCAGCAATGGGACAGATCAGCCCCAGCATTTT.

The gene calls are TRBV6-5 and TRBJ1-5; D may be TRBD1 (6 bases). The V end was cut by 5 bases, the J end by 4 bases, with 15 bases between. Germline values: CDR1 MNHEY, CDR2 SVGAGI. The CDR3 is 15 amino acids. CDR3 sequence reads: CASSPGTPGNQPQHF. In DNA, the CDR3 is TGTGCCAGCAGTCCAGGGACACCAGGGAATCAGCCCCAGCATTTT.

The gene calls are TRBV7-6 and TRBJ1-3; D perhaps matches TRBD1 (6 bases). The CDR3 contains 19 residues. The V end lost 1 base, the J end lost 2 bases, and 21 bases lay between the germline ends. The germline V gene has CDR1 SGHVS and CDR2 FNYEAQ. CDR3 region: CASSLGLVGRGIAGNTIYF. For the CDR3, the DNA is TGTGCCAGCAGCTTAGGATTGGTCGGCAGGGGAATTGCTGGAAACACCATATATTTT.

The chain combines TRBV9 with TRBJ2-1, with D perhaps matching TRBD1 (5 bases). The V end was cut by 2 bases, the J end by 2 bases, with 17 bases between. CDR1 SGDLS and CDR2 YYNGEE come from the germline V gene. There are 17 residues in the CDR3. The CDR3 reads CASSVSGRVGPYNEQFF. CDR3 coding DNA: TGTGCCAGCAGCGTGTCAGGGCGAGTGGGCCCCTACAATGAGCAGTTCTTC.

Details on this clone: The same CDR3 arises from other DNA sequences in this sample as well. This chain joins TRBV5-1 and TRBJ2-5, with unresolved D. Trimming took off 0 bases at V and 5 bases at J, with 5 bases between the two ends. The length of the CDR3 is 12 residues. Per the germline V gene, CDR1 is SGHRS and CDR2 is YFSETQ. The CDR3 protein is CASSLARETQYF. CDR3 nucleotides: TGCGCCAGCAGCTTGGCCAGGGAGACCCAGTACTTC.

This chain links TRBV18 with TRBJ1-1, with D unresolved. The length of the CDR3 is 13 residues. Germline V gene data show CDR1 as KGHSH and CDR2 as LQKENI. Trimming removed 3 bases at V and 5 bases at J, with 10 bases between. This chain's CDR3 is CASSPGMGTEAFF. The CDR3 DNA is TGTGCCAGCTCACCCGGGATGGGGACTGAAGCTTTCTTT.

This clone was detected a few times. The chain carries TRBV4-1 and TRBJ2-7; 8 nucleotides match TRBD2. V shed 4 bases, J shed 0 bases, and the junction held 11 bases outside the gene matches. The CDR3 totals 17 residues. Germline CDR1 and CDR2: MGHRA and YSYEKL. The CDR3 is CASSPLGSGKSSYEQYF. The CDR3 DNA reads TGCGCCAGCAGCCCCCTGGGTAGCGGGAAATCCTCCTACGAGCAGTACTTC.

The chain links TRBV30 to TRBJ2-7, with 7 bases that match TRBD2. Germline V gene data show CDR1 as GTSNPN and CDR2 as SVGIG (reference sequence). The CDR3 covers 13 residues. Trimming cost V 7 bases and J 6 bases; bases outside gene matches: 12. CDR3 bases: TGTGCCTCCCGGGGGGATAGAGACTTCGAGCAGTACTTC. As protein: CASRGDRDFEQYF.

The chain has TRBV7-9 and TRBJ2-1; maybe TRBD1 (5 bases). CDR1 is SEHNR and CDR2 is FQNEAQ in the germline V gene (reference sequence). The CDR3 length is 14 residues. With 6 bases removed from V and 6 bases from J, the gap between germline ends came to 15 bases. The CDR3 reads CASRAQGSLNEQFF. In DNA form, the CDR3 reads TGTGCCAGCAGGGCCCAGGGTAGTCTCAATGAGCAGTTCTTC.

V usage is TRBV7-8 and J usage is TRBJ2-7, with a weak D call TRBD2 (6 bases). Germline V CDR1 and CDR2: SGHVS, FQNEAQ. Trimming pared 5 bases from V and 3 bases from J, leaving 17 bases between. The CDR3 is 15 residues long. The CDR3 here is CASSPGSTGGYEQYF. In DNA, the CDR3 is TGTGCCAGCAGCCCCGGGAGCACCGGGGGCTACGAGCAGTACTTC.

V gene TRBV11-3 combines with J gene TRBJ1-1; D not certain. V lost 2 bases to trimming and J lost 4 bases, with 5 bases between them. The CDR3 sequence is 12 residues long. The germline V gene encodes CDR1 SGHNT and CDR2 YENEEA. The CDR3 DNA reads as TGTGCCAGCAGCTTAAGCGGCACTGAAGCTTTCTTT. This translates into CASSLSGTEAFF.

The CDR3 is CATSSTGFSSNYGYTF. The CDR3 coding sequence is TGTGCCACCAGCAGTACAGGGTTTTCCTCTAACTATGGCTACACCTTC. V and J are TRBV15 and TRBJ1-2; D is possibly TRBD1 (6 bases). CDR3 length: 16 amino acids. V was pared by 3 bases and J by 0 bases, with 14 bases between. CDR1 and CDR2 from the germline V gene are LNHNV and YYDKDF (reference sequence).

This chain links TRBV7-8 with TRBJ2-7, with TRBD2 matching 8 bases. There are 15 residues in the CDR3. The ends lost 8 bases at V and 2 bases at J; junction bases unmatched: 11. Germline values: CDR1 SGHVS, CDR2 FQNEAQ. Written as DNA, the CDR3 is TGTGCCAGCCAGGGGCTAGCGGGTGCAACCTACGAGCAGTACTTC. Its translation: CASQGLAGATYEQYF.

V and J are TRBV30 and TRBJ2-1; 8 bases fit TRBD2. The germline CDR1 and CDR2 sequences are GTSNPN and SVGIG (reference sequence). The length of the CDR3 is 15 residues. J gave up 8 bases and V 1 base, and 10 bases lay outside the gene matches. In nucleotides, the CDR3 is TGTGCCTGGAGTGGCCCCGGGACTAGTTTCCATGAGCAGTTCTTC. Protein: CAWSGPGTSFHEQFF. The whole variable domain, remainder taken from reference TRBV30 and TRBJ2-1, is SQTIHQWPATLVQPVGSPLSLECTVEGTSNPNLYWYRQAAGRGLQLLFYSVGIGQISSEVPQNLSASRPQDRQFILSSKKLLLSDSGFYLCAWSGPGTSFHEQFFGPGTRLTVL.

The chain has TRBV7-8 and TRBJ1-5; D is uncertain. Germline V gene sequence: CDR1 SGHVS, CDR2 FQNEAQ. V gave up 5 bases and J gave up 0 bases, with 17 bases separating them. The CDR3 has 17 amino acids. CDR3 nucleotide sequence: TGTGCCAGCAGCGTCACAAAAAATCCTTATAGCAATCAGCCCCAGCATTTT. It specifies CASSVTKNPYSNQPQHF.

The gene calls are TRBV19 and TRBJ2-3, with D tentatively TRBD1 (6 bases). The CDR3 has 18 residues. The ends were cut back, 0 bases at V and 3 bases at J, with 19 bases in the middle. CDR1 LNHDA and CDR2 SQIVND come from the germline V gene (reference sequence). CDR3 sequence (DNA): TGTGCCAGTAGTATAGACCTACAGGGAGTTGAGGGAACAGATACGCAGTATTTT. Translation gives CASSIDLQGVEGTDTQYF.

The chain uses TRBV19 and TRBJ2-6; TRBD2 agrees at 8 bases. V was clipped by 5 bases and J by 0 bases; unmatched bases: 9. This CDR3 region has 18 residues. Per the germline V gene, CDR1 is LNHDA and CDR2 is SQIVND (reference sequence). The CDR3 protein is CASSARSGTSSGANVLTF. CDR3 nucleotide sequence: TGTGCCAGTAGTGCCCGATCCGGGACTAGCTCTGGGGCCAACGTCCTGACTTTC.

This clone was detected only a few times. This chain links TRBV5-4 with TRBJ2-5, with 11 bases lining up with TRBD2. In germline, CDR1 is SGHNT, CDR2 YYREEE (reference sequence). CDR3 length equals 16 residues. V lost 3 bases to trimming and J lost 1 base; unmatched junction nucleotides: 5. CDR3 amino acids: CASSYGLAGGQETQYF. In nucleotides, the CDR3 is TGTGCCAGCAGCTATGGTCTAGCGGGAGGCCAAGAGACCCAGTACTTC. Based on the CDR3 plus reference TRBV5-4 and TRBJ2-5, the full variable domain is ETGVTQSPTHLIKTRGQQVTLRCSSQSGHNTVSWYQQALGQGPQFIFQYYREEENGRGNFPPRFSGLQFPNYSSELNVNALELDDSALYLCASSYGLAGGQETQYFGPGTRLLVL.

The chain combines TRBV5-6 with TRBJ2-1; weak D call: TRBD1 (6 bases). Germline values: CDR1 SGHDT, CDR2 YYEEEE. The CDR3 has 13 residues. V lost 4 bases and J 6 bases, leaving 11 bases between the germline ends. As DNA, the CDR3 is TGTGCCAGCAGCCCCGACAGGATCAATGAGCAGTTCTTC. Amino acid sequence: CASSPDRINEQFF.

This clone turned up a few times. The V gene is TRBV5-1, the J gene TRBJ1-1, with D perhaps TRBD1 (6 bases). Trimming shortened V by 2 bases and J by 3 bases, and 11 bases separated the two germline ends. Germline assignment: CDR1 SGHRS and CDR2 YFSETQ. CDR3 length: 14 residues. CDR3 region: CASSFLSGDTEAFF. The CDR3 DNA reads TGCGCCAGCAGCTTTCTTTCAGGGGACACTGAAGCTTTCTTT.

Here the CDR3 DNA reads TGTGCCAGCAGCTTACGGTTTTCATATGAAGGGAGAGCTTTCTTT. This codes for CASSLRFSYEGRAFF. The V and J genes are TRBV7-8 and TRBJ1-1; D is unclear. The CDR3 is 15 residues long. Germline CDR1 is SGHVS and CDR2 is FQNEAQ. The V end was cut by 2 bases, the J end by 10 bases, with 20 bases between.